This TCR beta chain was captured in a study of regulatory T cells in long-lasting Graves disease. Study outcomes and limitations: Gene preferences differed: TRBV28, TRBJ1-2, TRBJ2-5 in persistent cases.

Notes on this clonotype: Antigen specificity is unknown.

iRepertoire HTBI primers and Arm-PCR of CDR3 regions built TCR beta libraries. From the multiplex PCR reads, TCRdb called clonotypes with MiXCR, one entry per CDR3 protein. This repertoire shows about 500,000 distinct CDR3 sequences, about 12% found once; its top ten account for around 10%. Time point specified: newly diagnosed GD, antithyroid drugs for less than 3 months. The authors made the TCR library using RNA they extracted from PBMCs. An endocrinology department located in Xi'an, China, was where the patients came from. CDR3 length: 14 residues. The ends were cut back, 6 bases at V and 8 bases at J, with 17 bases in the middle. Per the germline V gene, CDR1 is WSHSY and CDR2 is SAAADI. The sample also formed part of further work on T cells in Graves' hyperthyroidism and ophthalmopathy.

This receptor was identified in a woman aged 25 to 45 with Graves disease. The sequences come from peripheral blood mononuclear cells (PBMCs), collected at new diagnosis, from a patient treated with antithyroid drugs. This chain uses TRBV10-2 with TRBJ2-1, with D unresolved. The chain's CDR3 is CASRKNARAHEQFF. The CDR3 nucleotides read TGCGCCAGCAGAAAAAATGCCCGCGCCCATGAGCAGTTCTTC.